Shown below are 14 T cell receptor beta chains from a single sample sequenced in a study of shared clonotypes between healthy human individuals (dated by TCRdb to 2018 to 2020). Libraries were prepared through the immunoSEQ multiplex PCR assay. The immuneACCESS repertoire file appears here via TCRdb, limited to in-frame rearrangements. These files lack a portion of the clones; in checked studies, under half of the deficit traces to unresolved V genes, and the cause of the others is not known. The sample contains 2,500,000 or so clones, around 93% of them found a single time. The ten largest make up 0.37% of the sample. The specimen sequenced was naive CD4+ T cells from PBMCs. The cell subset or site tag for this specimen amounts to: CD45RA+ positively selected. These receptors came from a young man in good health. Some clones in this sample may be carry-over from other donors' samples.

The J gene is TRBJ2-1, the V gene TRBV7-9; 8 nucleotides match TRBD2. CDR3 length: 16 residues. Losses at the gene ends were 5 bases for V and 2 bases for J; bases not matched to a gene: 8. CDR1 and CDR2 (germline): SEHNR, FQNEAQ (reference sequence). CDR3 sequence (DNA): TGTGCCAGCAGCCCGAAGGAGCGGGAGCCCTACAATGAGCAGTTCTTC. Translation gives CASSPKEREPYNEQFF. Filled out from reference TRBV7-9 and TRBJ2-1, the complete variable domain reads DTGVSQNPRHKITKRGQNVTFRCDPISEHNRLYWYRQTLGQGPEFLTYFQNEAQLEKSRLLSDRFSAERPKGSFSTLEIQRTEQGDSAMYLCASSPKEREPYNEQFFGPGTRLTVL.

This rearrangement joins TRBV6-4 to TRBJ2-6; D ambiguous. CDR1 MRHNA and CDR2 SNTAGT come from the germline V gene. V shed 5 bases and J shed 0 bases, with 5 bases lying between them. The CDR3 is 14 amino acids. As DNA, the CDR3 is TGTGCCAGCAGTTTTAGCTCTGGGGCCAACGTCCTGACTTTC. It translates to CASSFSSGANVLTF.

The rearrangement links TRBV7-2 to TRBJ1-5; weak D call: TRBD1 (6 bases). Between the trimmed V and J ends, which lost 0 bases and 5 bases, there was a span of 8 bases. This CDR3 spans 14 amino acids. The V gene's germline CDR1 is SGHTA and CDR2 FQGNSA. CDR3 protein: CASSLAGHYQPQHF. The CDR3 DNA sequence: TGTGCCAGCAGCTTAGCGGGACACTATCAGCCCCAGCATTTT.

The chain couples TRBV14 to TRBJ2-2; TRBD2 agrees at 9 bases. Unmatched junction bases numbered 5, after V lost 2 bases and J lost 4 bases. The length of the CDR3 is 16 residues. CDR1 and CDR2 from the germline V gene are SGHDN and FVKESK. The CDR3 here is CASSQNSGRFTGELFF. As DNA, the CDR3 is TGTGCCAGCAGCCAAAATAGCGGGAGATTCACCGGGGAGCTGTTTTTT.

The V gene is TRBV9, the J gene TRBJ2-2, with 8 bases aligning to TRBD2. The CDR3 loop spans 16 amino acids. CDR1 is SGDLS, CDR2 YYNGEE, per germline. Trimming took 3 bases from V and 8 from J; bases not matched to a gene: 12. The CDR3, as DNA: TGTGCCAGCAGCGCGGGGGGGCGGCTTGCACCTGGGGAGCTGTTTTTT. The encoded protein is CASSAGGRLAPGELFF.

The chain combines TRBV28 with TRBJ2-1; D ambiguous. This CDR3 contains 13 residues. Germline V gene sequence: CDR1 MDHEN, CDR2 SYDVKM. V was trimmed by 5 bases and J by 12 bases, leaving 17 bases between them. CDR3 region: CASSLTQSRMQFF. As DNA, the CDR3 is TGTGCCAGCAGTCTGACCCAGTCCAGAATGCAGTTCTTC. Filled out from reference TRBV28 and TRBJ2-1, the complete variable domain reads DVKVTQSSRYLVKRTGEKVFLECVQDMDHENMFWYRQDPGLGLRLIYFSYDVKMKEKGDIPEGYSVSREKKERFSLILESASTNQTSMYLCASSLTQSRMQFFGPGTRLTVL.

V and J are TRBV7-2 and TRBJ1-5; the D is unclear. Germline lookup yields CDR1 SGHTA and CDR2 FQGNSA. The CDR3 covers 13 residues. Trimming took 5 bases from V and 5 from J, leaving 10 bases between them. In nucleotides, the CDR3 is TGTGCCAGCAGCCTGAGTGGGGATCAGCCCCAGCATTTT. Amino acids: CASSLSGDQPQHF.

J is TRBJ2-7 and V is TRBV7-2; D possibly uses TRBD1 or TRBD2 (5 bases each). This CDR3 comprises 15 residues. Germline lookup yields CDR1 SGHTA and CDR2 FQGNSA. V shed 5 bases and J shed 0 bases, with 14 bases lying between them. CDR3 sequence reads: CASSISGTVSYEQYF. DNA for the CDR3: TGTGCCAGCAGCATCTCCGGGACGGTCTCCTACGAGCAGTACTTC.

This sequence joins TRBV7-9 and TRBJ1-2; D is undetermined. Trimming pared 2 bases from V and 0 bases from J, leaving 7 bases between. The germline V gene encodes CDR1 SEHNR and CDR2 FQNEAQ (reference sequence). The CDR3 sequence is 14 residues long. The CDR3 DNA sequence: TGTGCCAGCAGCTTAAGGGCTACTAACTATGGCTACACCTTC. It translates to CASSLRATNYGYTF.

The genes are TRBV18 and TRBJ2-3, with TRBD2 identical over 9 bases. This CDR3 spans 18 amino acids. The ends lost 0 bases at V and 6 bases at J; junction bases unmatched: 13. The germline CDR1 and CDR2 sequences are KGHSH and LQKENI. This CDR3 reads CASSPPGASGTAGDTQYF. Written as DNA, the CDR3 is TGTGCCAGCTCACCACCGGGGGCTAGCGGGACCGCCGGCGATACGCAGTATTTT.

The V call is TRBV28, the J call TRBJ2-5, with 12 positions matching TRBD2. Unmatched junction bases numbered 7, after V lost 3 bases and J lost 5 bases. The CDR3 is made up of 16 amino acids. Germline assignment: CDR1 MDHEN and CDR2 SYDVKM. The CDR3, as DNA: TGTGCCAGCAGTTTGACTAGCGGGAGTAGAACGGAGACCCAGTACTTC. This translates into CASSLTSGSRTETQYF.

The chain links TRBV28 to TRBJ2-5, with a tentative D call TRBD2 (5 bases). CDR1 MDHEN and CDR2 SYDVKM come from the germline V gene. This CDR3 is 16 amino acids long. V lost 6 bases and J lost 0, with 17 bases in between. CDR3 region: CASSPRTAHYQETQYF. The CDR3, as DNA: TGTGCCAGCAGCCCTCGGACTGCTCACTACCAAGAGACCCAGTACTTC.

The J gene is TRBJ2-2, the V gene TRBV5-1; D may match TRBD1 or TRBD2 (5 bases each). The germline V gene has CDR1 SGHRS and CDR2 YFSETQ. This CDR3 contains 15 residues. Trimming left V 2 bases short and J 0 bases short, with 8 bases between. The CDR3 DNA reads TGCGCCAGCAGCTTTGAGGGGTCGAACACCGGGGAGCTGTTTTTT. It yields the protein CASSFEGSNTGELFF.

The chain joins TRBV5-6 to TRBJ2-6, with D possibly TRBD2 on 7 matching bases. CDR1 is SGHDT and CDR2 is YYEEEE in the germline V gene. The CDR3 spans 16 residues. Trimming removed 2 bases from V and 4 bases from J, with 13 bases in between. The CDR3 nucleotides are TGTGCCAGCAGCTTAGGGGGGGCTGGCGGGGCCAACGTCCTGACTTTC. This gives the protein CASSLGGAGGANVLTF.